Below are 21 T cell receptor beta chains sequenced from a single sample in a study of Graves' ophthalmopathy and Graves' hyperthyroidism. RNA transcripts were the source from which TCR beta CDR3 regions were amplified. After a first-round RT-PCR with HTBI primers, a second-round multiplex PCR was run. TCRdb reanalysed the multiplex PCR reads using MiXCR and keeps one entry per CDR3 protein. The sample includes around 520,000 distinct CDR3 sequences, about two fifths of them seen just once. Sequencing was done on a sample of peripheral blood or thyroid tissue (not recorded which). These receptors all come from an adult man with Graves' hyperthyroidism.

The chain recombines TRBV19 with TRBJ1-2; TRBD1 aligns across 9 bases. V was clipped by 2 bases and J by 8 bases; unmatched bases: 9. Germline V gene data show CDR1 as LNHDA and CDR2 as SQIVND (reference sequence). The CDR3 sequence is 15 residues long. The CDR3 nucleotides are TGTGCCAGTAGTATACGGGACAGGGATCTTTCCGGCTACACCTTC. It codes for CASSIRDRDLSGYTF.

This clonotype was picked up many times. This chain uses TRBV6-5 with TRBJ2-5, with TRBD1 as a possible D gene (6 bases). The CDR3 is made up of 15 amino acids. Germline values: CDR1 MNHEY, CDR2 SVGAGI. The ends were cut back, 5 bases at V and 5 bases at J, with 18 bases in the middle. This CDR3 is CASSTGGRVQETQYF. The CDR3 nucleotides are TGTGCCAGCAGTACTGGGGGCAGGGTCCAGGAGACCCAGTACTTC.

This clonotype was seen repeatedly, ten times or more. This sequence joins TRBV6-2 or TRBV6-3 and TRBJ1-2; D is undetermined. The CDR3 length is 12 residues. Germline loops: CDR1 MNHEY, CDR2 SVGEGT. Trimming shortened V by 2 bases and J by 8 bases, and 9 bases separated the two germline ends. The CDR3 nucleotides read TGTGCCAGCAGTTACGTCCGGGCAGGCTACACCTTC. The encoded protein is CASSYVRAGYTF.

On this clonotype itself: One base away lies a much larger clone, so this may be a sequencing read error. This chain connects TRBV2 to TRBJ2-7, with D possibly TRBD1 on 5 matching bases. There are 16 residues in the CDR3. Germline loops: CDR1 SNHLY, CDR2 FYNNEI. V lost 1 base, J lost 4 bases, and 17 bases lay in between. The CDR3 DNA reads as TGTGCCAGCAGTGAAGAGGACACGGGCCTTAATTACGAGCAGTACTTC. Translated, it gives CASSEEDTGLNYEQYF.

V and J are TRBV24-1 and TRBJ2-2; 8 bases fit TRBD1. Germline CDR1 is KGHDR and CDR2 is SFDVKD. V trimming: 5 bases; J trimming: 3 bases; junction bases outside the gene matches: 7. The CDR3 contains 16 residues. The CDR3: CATSAKQGVHTGELFF. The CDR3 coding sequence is TGTGCCACCAGTGCCAAACAGGGGGTACACACCGGGGAGCTGTTTTTT.

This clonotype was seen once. The CDR3 DNA is TGTGCCAGCAGTTTACGAGGGGGCTCTGGTGGCTACACCTTC. Protein product: CASSLRGGSGGYTF. The chain uses TRBV28 and TRBJ1-2; TRBD1 agrees at 7 bases. The length of the CDR3 is 14 residues. Germline lookup yields CDR1 MDHEN and CDR2 SYDVKM. V was pared by 2 bases and J by 7 bases, with 7 bases of the junction left unmatched.

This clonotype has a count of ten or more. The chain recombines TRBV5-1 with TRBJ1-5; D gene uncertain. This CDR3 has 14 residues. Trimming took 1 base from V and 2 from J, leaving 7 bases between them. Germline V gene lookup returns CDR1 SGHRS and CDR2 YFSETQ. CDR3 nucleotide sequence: TGCGCCAGCAGCTTGAACGGGGGCAATCAGCCCCAGCATTTT. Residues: CASSLNGGNQPQHF.

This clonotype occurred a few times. The CDR3 is CASTRSRRNHEQYF. CDR3 coding DNA: TGTGCCAGCACCAGGAGTAGGCGAAACCACGAGCAGTACTTC. The V and J genes are TRBV6-1 and TRBJ2-7; the D is unclear. Between the trimmed V and J ends, which lost 7 bases and 5 bases, there was a span of 18 bases. Germline V gives CDR1 MNHNS, CDR2 SASEGT. The CDR3 has 14 residues.

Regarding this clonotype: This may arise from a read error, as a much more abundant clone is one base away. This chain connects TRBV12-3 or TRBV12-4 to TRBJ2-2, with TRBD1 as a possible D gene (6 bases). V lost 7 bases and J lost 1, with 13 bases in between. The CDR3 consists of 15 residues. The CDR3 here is CASNTQTGNTGELFF. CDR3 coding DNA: TGTGCCAGCAATACCCAGACAGGGAACACCGGGGAGCTGTTTTTT.

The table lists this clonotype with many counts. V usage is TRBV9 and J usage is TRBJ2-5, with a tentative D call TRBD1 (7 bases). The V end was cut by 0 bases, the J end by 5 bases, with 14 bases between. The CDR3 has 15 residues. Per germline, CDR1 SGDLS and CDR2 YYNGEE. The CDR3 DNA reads TGTGCCAGCAGCGTAGCCCCAGGGGGGAGCGAGACCCAGTACTTC. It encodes CASSVAPGGSETQYF.

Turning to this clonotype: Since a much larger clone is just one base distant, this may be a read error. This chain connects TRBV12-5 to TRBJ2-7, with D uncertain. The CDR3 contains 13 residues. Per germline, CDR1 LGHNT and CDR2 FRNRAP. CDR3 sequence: CASGLGPSYGQYF. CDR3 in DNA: TGTGCTAGTGGTTTGGGACCATCCTACGGGCAGTACTTC. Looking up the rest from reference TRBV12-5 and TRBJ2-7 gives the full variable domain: DARVTQTPRHKVTEMGQEVTMRCQPILGHNTVFWYRQTMMQGLELLAYFRNRAPLDDSGMPKDRFSAEMPDATLATLKIQPSEPRDSAVYFCASGLGPSYGQYFGPGTRLTVT.

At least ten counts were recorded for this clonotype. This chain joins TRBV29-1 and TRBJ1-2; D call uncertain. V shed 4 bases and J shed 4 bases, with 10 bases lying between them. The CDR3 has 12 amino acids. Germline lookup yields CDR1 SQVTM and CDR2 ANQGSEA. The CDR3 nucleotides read TGCAGCGTTGTTGAGGGATCCTATGGCTACACCTTC. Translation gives CSVVEGSYGYTF. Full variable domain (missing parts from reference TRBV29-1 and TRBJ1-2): SAVISQKPSRDICQRGTSLTIQCQVDSQVTMMFWYRQQPGQSLTLIATANQGSEATYESGFVIDKFPISRPNLTFSTLTVSNMSPEDSSIYLCSVVEGSYGYTFGSGTRLTVV.

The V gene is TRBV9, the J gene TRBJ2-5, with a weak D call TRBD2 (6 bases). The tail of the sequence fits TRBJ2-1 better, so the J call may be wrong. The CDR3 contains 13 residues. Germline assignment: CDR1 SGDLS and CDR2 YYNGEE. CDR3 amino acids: CASSLTLGGEQFF. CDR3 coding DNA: TGTGCCAGCAGCTTAACGTTGGGGGGAGAGCAGTTCTTC.

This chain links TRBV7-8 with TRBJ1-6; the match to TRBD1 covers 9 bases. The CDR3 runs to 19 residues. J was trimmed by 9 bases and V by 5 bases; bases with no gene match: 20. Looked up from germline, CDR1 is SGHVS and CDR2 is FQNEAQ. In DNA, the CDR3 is TGTGCCAGCAGCCAAGTAGCCTTCCCGGGACAGGGTTTGAGTTCACCCCTCCACTTT. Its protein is CASSQVAFPGQGLSSPLHF.

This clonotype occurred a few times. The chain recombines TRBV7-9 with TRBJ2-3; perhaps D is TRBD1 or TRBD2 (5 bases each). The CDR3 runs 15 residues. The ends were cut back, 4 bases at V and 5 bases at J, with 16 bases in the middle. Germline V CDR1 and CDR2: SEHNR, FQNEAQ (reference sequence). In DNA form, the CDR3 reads TGTGCCAGCAGCTGGACACAGGACCGGGGAGATACGCAGTATTTT. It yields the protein CASSWTQDRGDTQYF.

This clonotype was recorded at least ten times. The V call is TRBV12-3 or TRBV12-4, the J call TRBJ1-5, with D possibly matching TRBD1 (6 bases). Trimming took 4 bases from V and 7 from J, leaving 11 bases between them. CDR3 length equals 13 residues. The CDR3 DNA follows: TGTGCCAGCAGTTACAGGGAATCCCAGCCCCAGCATTTT. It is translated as CASSYRESQPQHF.

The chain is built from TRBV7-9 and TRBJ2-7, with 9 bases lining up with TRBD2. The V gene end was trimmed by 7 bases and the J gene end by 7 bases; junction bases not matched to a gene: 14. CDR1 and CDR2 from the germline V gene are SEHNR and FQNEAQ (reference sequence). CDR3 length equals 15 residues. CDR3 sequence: CASTPPGGGATEQYF. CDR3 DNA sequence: TGTGCCAGCACGCCCCCTGGCGGGGGGGCCACTGAGCAGTACTTC. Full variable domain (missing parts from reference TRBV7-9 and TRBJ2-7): DTGVSQNPRHKITKRGQNVTFRCDPISEHNRLYWYRQTLGQGPEFLTYFQNEAQLEKSRLLSDRFSAERPKGSFSTLEIQRTEQGDSAMYLCASTPPGGGATEQYFGPGTRLTVT.

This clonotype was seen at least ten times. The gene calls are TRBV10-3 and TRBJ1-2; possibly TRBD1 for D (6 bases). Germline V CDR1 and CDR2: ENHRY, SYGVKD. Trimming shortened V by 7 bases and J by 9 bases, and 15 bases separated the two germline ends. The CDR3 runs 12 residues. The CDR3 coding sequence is TGTGCCATCACCGCACAGGGTACCCGCTACACCTTC. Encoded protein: CAITAQGTRYTF.

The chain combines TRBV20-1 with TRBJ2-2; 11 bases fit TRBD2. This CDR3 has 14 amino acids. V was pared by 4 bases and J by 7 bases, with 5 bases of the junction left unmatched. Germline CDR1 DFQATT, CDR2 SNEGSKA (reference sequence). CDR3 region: CSAISGGARGELFF. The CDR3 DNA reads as TGCAGTGCTATTAGCGGGGGGGCTCGCGGGGAGCTGTTTTTT.

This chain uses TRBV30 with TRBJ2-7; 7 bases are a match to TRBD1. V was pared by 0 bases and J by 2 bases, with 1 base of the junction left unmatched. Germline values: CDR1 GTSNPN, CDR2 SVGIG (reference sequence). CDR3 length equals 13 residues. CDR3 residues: CAWSVQGAYEQYF. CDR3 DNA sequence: TGTGCCTGGAGTGTTCAGGGGGCCTACGAGCAGTACTTC. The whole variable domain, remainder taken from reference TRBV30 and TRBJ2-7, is SQTIHQWPATLVQPVGSPLSLECTVEGTSNPNLYWYRQAAGRGLQLLFYSVGIGQISSEVPQNLSASRPQDRQFILSSKKLLLSDSGFYLCAWSVQGAYEQYFGPGTRLTVT.

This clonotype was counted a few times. The CDR3 DNA reads TGTGCCAGCAGCTTATTAGGAGGGGACACCGGGGAGCTGTTTTTT. It encodes CASSLLGGDTGELFF. The rearrangement uses TRBV5-4 and TRBJ2-2, with TRBD2 as a possible D gene (6 bases). CDR3 length: 15 amino acids. Germline CDR1 SGHNT, CDR2 YYREEE (reference sequence). V dropped 2 bases and J dropped 3 bases, with 11 bases sitting between them.